Below are 27 T cell receptor beta chains sequenced from a single sample in a study of control samples from healthy donors and cancer patients. The table came from immunoSEQ multiplex PCR; TCRdb's copy has only in-frame clones and leaves some out. The sample lists approximately 170,000 clones, around nine tenths occurring once. Specimen: blood. Receptors were obtained from a man aged 25-45 years in good health.

V usage is TRBV6-6 and J usage is TRBJ2-1, with 12 bases lining up with TRBD2. This CDR3 has 17 residues. The trim removed 5 bases at V and 5 bases at J, leaving 10 bases unmatched. Germline V CDR1 and CDR2: MNHNY, SVGAGI (reference sequence). The CDR3 protein is CASSPSPGLAGHNEQFF. The CDR3 DNA sequence: TGTGCCAGCAGTCCAAGCCCGGGACTAGCGGGCCACAATGAGCAGTTCTTC.

This clone was seen once. This chain's CDR3 is CASSPIAGGGTDTQYF. CDR3 coding DNA: TGTGCCAGCAGCCCTATAGCAGGAGGCGGCACAGATACGCAGTATTTT. V gene TRBV7-9 combines with J gene TRBJ2-3; a possible D gene is TRBD2 (5 bases). The V end lost 5 bases, the J end lost 1 base, and 16 bases lay between the germline ends. The CDR3 is made up of 16 amino acids. Germline CDR1 is SEHNR and CDR2 is FQNEAQ (reference sequence).

The genes are TRBV5-1 and TRBJ2-2; 7 bases line up with TRBD1. Germline CDR1 SGHRS, CDR2 YFSETQ. J lost 0 bases, V lost 5 bases, and 19 bases had no gene match. The CDR3 length is 20 residues. The DNA for the CDR3 is TGCGCCAGCAGTAGGAAGTACGCAGCTGGGGACAGAGCGAACACCGGGGAGCTGTTTTTT. This encodes CASSRKYAAGDRANTGELFF. Supplemented by reference TRBV5-1 and TRBJ2-2, the full variable domain reads KAGVTQTPRYLIKTRGQQVTLSCSPISGHRSVSWYQQTPGQGLQFLFEYFSETQRNKGNFPGRFSGRQFSNSRSEMNVSTLELGDSALYLCASSRKYAAGDRANTGELFFGEGSRLTVL.

This sequence joins TRBV12-3 or TRBV12-4 and TRBJ1-1; D gene uncertain. V shed 5 bases and J shed 1 base, with 8 bases lying between them. The CDR3 sequence is 13 residues long. CDR3 in amino acids: CASSQGRNTEAFF. As DNA, the CDR3 is TGTGCCAGCAGTCAAGGACGGAACACTGAAGCTTTCTTT.

The CDR3 nucleotides are TGTGCCAGCAGCTTGGTGGGGCCCGGGAACACTGAAGCTTTCTTT. It specifies CASSLVGPGNTEAFF. The rearrangement uses TRBV5-4 and TRBJ1-1, with D maybe TRBD1 (5 bases). Germline V lookup: CDR1 SGHNT, CDR2 YYREEE (reference sequence). Trimming stripped 0 bases from V and 1 base from J, with 10 bases between. The CDR3 is 15 amino acids.

This chain uses TRBV9 with TRBJ2-1; tentatively, D is TRBD2 (6 bases). The ends were cut back, 3 bases at V and 4 bases at J, with 14 bases in the middle. Germline CDR1 and CDR2: SGDLS and YYNGEE. The CDR3 totals 15 residues. The CDR3 is CASSGLEGPYNEQFF. CDR3 coding DNA: TGTGCCAGCAGCGGCCTGGAGGGGCCGTACAATGAGCAGTTCTTC.

This chain uses TRBV2 with TRBJ2-7, with D unresolved. V gave up 10 bases and J gave up 0 bases, with 16 bases separating them. This CDR3 region has 14 residues. In germline, CDR1 is SNHLY, CDR2 FYNNEI. The CDR3 spells CATRRQVLSYEQYF. For the CDR3, the DNA is TGTGCCACCAGGCGGCAGGTCCTCTCCTACGAGCAGTACTTC. The variable domain in full, with the rest retrieved from reference TRBV2 and TRBJ2-7, is EPEVTQTPSHQVTQMGQEVILRCVPISNHLYFYWYRQILGQKVEFLVSFYNNEISEKSEIFDDQFSVERPDGSNFTLKIRSTKLEDSAMYFCATRRQVLSYEQYFGPGTRLTVT.

This clone was recorded once. The chain is built from TRBV27 and TRBJ1-3; D is unclear. V lost 5 bases, J lost 0 bases, and 8 bases lay in between. In germline, CDR1 is MNHEY, CDR2 SMNVEV (reference sequence). The CDR3 loop spans 14 amino acids. The CDR3 DNA reads as TGTGCCAGCAGTCCCCGGGGCTCTGGAAACACCATATATTTT. Its protein product is CASSPRGSGNTIYF.

A note on this clone: This specimen includes other DNA sequences encoding the same CDR3. This chain connects TRBV27 to TRBJ1-1; D remains ambiguous. The CDR3 runs 13 residues. Germline assignment: CDR1 MNHEY and CDR2 SMNVEV (reference sequence). The V end was cut by 5 bases, the J end by 1 base, with 8 bases between. The CDR3 reads CASSLRRNTEAFF. CDR3 sequence (DNA): TGTGCCAGCAGTCTCAGACGGAACACTGAAGCTTTCTTT.

V is TRBV30 and J is TRBJ2-2; D tentatively fits TRBD1 or TRBD2 (5 bases each). CDR3 length equals 15 residues. Germline CDR1 GTSNPN, CDR2 SVGIG (reference sequence). Trimming removed 3 bases from V and 5 bases from J, with 16 bases in between. The CDR3 DNA reads TGTGCCTGGAGGGGCGGTGTATGGGGGACCGGGGAGCTGTTTTTT. This codes for CAWRGGVWGTGELFF.

J is TRBJ1-2 and V is TRBV28; possibly TRBD1 for D (6 bases). Trimming left V 5 bases short and J 1 base short, with 14 bases between. The CDR3 totals 15 residues. Looked up from germline, CDR1 is MDHEN and CDR2 is SYDVKM. In nucleotides, the CDR3 is TGTGCCAGCAGTCCACCGAAACAGGGTAACTATGGCTACACCTTC. Protein product: CASSPPKQGNYGYTF.

The chain joins TRBV30 to TRBJ2-1; D not certain. The CDR3 consists of 12 residues. Per germline, CDR1 GTSNPN and CDR2 SVGIG (reference sequence). V lost 2 bases, J lost 4 bases, and 6 bases lay in between. CDR3 nucleotides: TGTGCCTGGAGTTGGGGATACAATGAGCAGTTCTTC. Its protein product is CAWSWGYNEQFF.

This chain joins TRBV5-6 and TRBJ2-7; 8 nucleotides line up with TRBD2. CDR1 and CDR2 from the germline V gene are SGHDT and YYEEEE. The CDR3 totals 17 residues. The V gene end was trimmed by 3 bases and the J gene end by 3 bases; junction bases not matched to a gene: 14. Here the CDR3 reads CASSYKPSGWRIYEQYF. The CDR3 DNA sequence: TGTGCCAGCAGCTATAAACCTAGCGGGTGGAGGATCTACGAGCAGTACTTC.

The chain employs TRBV6-5 and TRBJ1-1, with a possible D match to TRBD1 (5 bases). Trimming pared 7 bases from V and 4 bases from J, leaving 13 bases between. Germline lookup yields CDR1 MNHEY and CDR2 SVGAGI. The CDR3 is 13 residues long. DNA of the CDR3: TGTGCCAGCAACGGGGGGGTGAGCACTGAAGCTTTCTTT. Translating it yields CASNGGVSTEAFF.

The CDR3 DNA follows: TGCGCCAGCAGCCAAGGACAGGGGGCTTCCCACGAGCAGTACTTC. This codes for CASSQGQGASHEQYF. V gene TRBV4-1 combines with J gene TRBJ2-7; 10 nucleotides agree with TRBD1. There are 15 residues in the CDR3. Trimming took 1 base from V and 5 from J; bases not matched to a gene: 5. Germline values: CDR1 MGHRA, CDR2 YSYEKL.

The rearrangement uses TRBV7-9 and TRBJ2-5, with D perhaps given as TRBD1 or TRBD2 (5 bases each). This CDR3 has 14 amino acids. The germline gives CDR1 SEHNR, CDR2 FQNEAQ (reference sequence). V dropped 2 bases and J dropped 5 bases, with 12 bases sitting between them. CDR3 residues: CASSLSAGTETQYF. The CDR3, as DNA: TGTGCCAGCAGCTTATCGGCAGGGACGGAGACCCAGTACTTC.

The J gene is TRBJ1-3, the V gene TRBV9; the D gene is possibly TRBD1 (5 bases). Trimming cost V 4 bases and J 4 bases, with 15 bases left between them. The germline V gene encodes CDR1 SGDLS and CDR2 YYNGEE. The CDR3 loop spans 15 amino acids. The CDR3 loop reads CASSSPGGTGNTIYF. The CDR3, as DNA: TGTGCCAGCAGCTCGCCCGGGGGGACGGGAAACACCATATATTTT. The whole variable domain, remainder taken from reference TRBV9 and TRBJ1-3, is DSGVTQTPKHLITATGQRVTLRCSPRSGDLSVYWYQQSLDQGLQFLIQYYNGEERAKGNILERFSAQQFPDLHSELNLSSLELGDSALYFCASSSPGGTGNTIYFGEGSWLTVV.

The chain has TRBV5-8 and TRBJ1-5; TRBD1 aligns across 7 bases. Trimming removed 0 bases from V and 7 bases from J; junction bases left unmatched: 4. The CDR3 covers 14 residues. Germline-derived CDR1 and CDR2 are SGHTS and YDEGEE. CDR3 coding DNA: TGTGCCAGCAGCTTGGGAGACAGGGACCAGCCCCAGCATTTT. Its protein is CASSLGDRDQPQHF.

The J gene is TRBJ2-2, the V gene TRBV6-5, with TRBD1 matching over 11 bases. Per the germline V gene, CDR1 is MNHEY and CDR2 is SVGAGI. V was pared by 8 bases and J by 7 bases, with 6 bases of the junction left unmatched. The CDR3 loop spans 14 amino acids. The CDR3: CASRDRGSIGELFF. The CDR3 DNA sequence: TGTGCCAGCCGGGACAGGGGGTCGATCGGGGAGCTGTTTTTT.

The V gene is TRBV5-8, the J gene TRBJ1-3; weak D call: TRBD1 (5 bases). Germline CDR1 reads SGHTS; CDR2 reads YDEGEE. The CDR3 length is 16 residues. V lost 6 bases and J lost 0, with 16 bases in between. The CDR3 DNA reads as TGTGCCAGCAACCAGGGTGCGGCCAGCTCTGGAAACACCATATATTTT. This sequence encodes CASNQGAASSGNTIYF.

The rearrangement joins TRBV30 to TRBJ2-7; D remains unclear. With 0 bases removed from V and 4 bases from J, the gap between germline ends came to 4 bases. Germline-derived CDR1 and CDR2 are GTSNPN and SVGIG (reference sequence). The CDR3 covers 11 residues. The CDR3 DNA reads as TGTGCCTGGAGTGTAGGGTACGAGCAGTACTTC. As protein: CAWSVGYEQYF.

The V and J genes are TRBV4-1 and TRBJ2-3, with D maybe TRBD2 (7 bases). The V and J ends lost 3 bases and 7 bases respectively, with 17 bases between them. CDR1 is MGHRA and CDR2 is YSYEKL in the germline V gene. This CDR3 has 15 amino acids. The CDR3 nucleotides are TGCGCCAGCAGCCAGGGGGGGGGCGCCCGAAATACGCAGTATTTT. This sequence encodes CASSQGGGARNTQYF.

The chain uses TRBV18 and TRBJ1-2, with D perhaps TRBD1 (5 bases). V was pared by 3 bases and J by 3 bases, with 14 bases between. The V gene's germline CDR1 is KGHSH and CDR2 LQKENI. The CDR3 sequence is 15 residues long. The CDR3 nucleotides read TGTGCCAGCTCACCCCGTATAGGGGCCCACTATGGCTACACCTTC. This translates into CASSPRIGAHYGYTF.

CDR3 nucleotides: TGTGCCAGTAGTATTCCAGGGATCGGGAACACCATATATTTT. The encoded protein is CASSIPGIGNTIYF. The rearrangement uses TRBV19 and TRBJ1-3, with D possibly being TRBD1 (5 bases). CDR1 LNHDA and CDR2 SQIVND come from the germline V gene (reference sequence). V was trimmed by 3 bases and J by 7 bases, leaving 13 bases between them. CDR3 length: 14 amino acids.

The chain has TRBV19 and TRBJ1-2; D is perhaps TRBD1 (5 bases). Per germline, CDR1 LNHDA and CDR2 SQIVND (reference sequence). Trimming took 5 bases from V and 7 from J, leaving 20 bases between them. There are 15 residues in the CDR3. The CDR3 sequence: CASSPNRSGVGGYTF. The CDR3 nucleotides read TGTGCCAGTAGTCCCAACAGGTCGGGGGTAGGTGGCTACACCTTC.

The rearrangement links TRBV5-1 to TRBJ2-1; 7 bases agree with TRBD1. This CDR3 is built from 16 residues. Germline V gene lookup returns CDR1 SGHRS and CDR2 YFSETQ. J gave up 4 bases and V 4 bases, and 11 bases lay outside the gene matches. The DNA for the CDR3 is TGCGCCAGCAGCCCAGGGGGTGTTGATCTTTACAATGAGCAGTTCTTC. It specifies CASSPGGVDLYNEQFF.

The chain combines TRBV12-5 with TRBJ2-6; no clear D gene. Trimming shortened V by 4 bases and J by 4 bases, and 5 bases separated the two germline ends. The CDR3 contains 13 residues. Germline assignment: CDR1 LGHNT and CDR2 FRNRAP. CDR3 residues: CASGSSGANVLTF. The DNA of the CDR3 is TGTGCTAGTGGTTCGTCCGGGGCCAACGTCCTGACTTTC.